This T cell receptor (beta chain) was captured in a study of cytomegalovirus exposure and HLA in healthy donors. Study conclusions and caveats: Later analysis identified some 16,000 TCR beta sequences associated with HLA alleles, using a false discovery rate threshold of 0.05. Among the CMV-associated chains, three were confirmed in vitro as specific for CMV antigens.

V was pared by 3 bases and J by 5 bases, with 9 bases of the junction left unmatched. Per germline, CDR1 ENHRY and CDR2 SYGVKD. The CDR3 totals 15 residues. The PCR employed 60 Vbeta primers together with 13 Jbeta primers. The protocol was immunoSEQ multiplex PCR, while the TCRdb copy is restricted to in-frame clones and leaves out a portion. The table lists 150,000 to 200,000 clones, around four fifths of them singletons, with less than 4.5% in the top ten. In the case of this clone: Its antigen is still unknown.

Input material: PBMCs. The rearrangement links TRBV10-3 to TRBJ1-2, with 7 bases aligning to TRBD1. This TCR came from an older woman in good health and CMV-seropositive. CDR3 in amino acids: CAISDPTGTPYGYTF. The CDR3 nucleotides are TGTGCCATCAGTGACCCGACAGGGACCCCTTATGGCTACACCTTC.